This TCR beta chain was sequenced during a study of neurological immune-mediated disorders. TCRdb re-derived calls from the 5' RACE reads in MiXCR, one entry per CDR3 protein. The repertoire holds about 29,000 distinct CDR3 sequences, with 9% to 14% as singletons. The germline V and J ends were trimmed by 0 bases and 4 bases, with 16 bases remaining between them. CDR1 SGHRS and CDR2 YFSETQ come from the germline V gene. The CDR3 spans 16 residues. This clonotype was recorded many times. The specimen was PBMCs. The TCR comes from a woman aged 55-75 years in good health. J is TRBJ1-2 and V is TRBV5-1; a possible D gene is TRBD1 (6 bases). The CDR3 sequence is CASSLAQAVDSYGYTF. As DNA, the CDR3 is TGCGCCAGCAGCTTGGCCCAGGCTGTGGACAGCTATGGCTACACCTTC.